Reported below is one T cell receptor (beta chain). Naive CD8 cells comprised CD45RO-negative, CCR7-positively selected cells, excluding terminally differentiated effector memory CD45RA+ cells. Recent vaccinations or acute infections were absent in the healthy HIV-negative adult donors. In the authors' methods: Filtering was not the same, since immunoSEQ gave junction-only sequences without quality scores. Some clones are missing from TCRdb's copy, which holds only in-frame ones; the method was immunoSEQ multiplex PCR. That table is the source of V, J and clone size, and D and trimming were worked out from the DNA. The sample lists about 2.1 million clones; around 93% were seen once. The sample comes from a study of shared clonotypes between healthy human individuals. Sequenced material: naive CD8+ T cells from PBMCs. The sequence came from a man younger than 35 in good health. Some clones in this sample may be carry-over from other donors' samples.

The CDR3 region has the DNA TGTGCCAGCAATGAGGGGAACACAAATCAGCCCCAGCATTTT. Translating gives CASNEGNTNQPQHF. The chain couples TRBV9 to TRBJ1-5; D perhaps matches TRBD1 (5 bases). The CDR3 consists of 14 residues. The V end was cut by 6 bases, the J end by 4 bases, with 14 bases between. Germline-derived CDR1 and CDR2 are SGDLS and YYNGEE.